Sequencing of this T cell receptor beta chain was carried out in a study of shared clonotypes between healthy human individuals. Sequencing was performed with immunoSEQ multiplex PCR; in TCRdb, only in-frame clones are kept and a portion is missing. The data contain roughly 2.1 million clones, about 93% of them singletons. Naive CD8 cells were CD45RO-negative, positively selected for CCR7, excluding terminally differentiated effector memory CD45RA+ cells. This TCR was recovered from a man between 18 and 29 years old in good health. Some clones in this sample may be carry-over from other donors' samples. The specimen was naive CD8+ T cells from PBMCs.

CDR3: CASSFGAGNTEAFF. The CDR3 DNA is TGTGCCAGCAGCTTTGGCGCCGGGAACACTGAAGCTTTCTTT. This rearrangement joins TRBV5-6 to TRBJ1-1; D is undetermined. The ends were cut back, 2 bases at V and 1 base at J, with 9 bases in the middle. The CDR3 length is 14 residues. Germline V gene lookup returns CDR1 SGHDT and CDR2 YYEEEE.